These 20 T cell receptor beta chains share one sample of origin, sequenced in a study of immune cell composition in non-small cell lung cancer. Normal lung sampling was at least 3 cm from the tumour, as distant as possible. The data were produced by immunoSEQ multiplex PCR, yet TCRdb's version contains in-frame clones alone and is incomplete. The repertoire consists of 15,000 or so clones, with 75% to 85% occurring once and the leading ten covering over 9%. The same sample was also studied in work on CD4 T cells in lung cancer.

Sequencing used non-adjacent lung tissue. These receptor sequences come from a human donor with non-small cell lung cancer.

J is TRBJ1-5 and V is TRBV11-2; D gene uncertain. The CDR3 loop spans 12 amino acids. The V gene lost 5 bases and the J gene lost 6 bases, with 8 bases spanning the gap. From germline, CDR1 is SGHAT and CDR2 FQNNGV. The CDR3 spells CASSTQGQPQHF. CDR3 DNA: TGTGCCAGCAGCACGCAAGGTCAGCCCCAGCATTTT.

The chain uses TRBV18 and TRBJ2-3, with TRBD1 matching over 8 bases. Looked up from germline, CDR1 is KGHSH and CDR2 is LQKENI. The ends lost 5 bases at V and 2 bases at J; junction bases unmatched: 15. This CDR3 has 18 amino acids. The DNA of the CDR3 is TGTGCCAGCTCATCAAGACAACAGGGGGTGCGCTACACAGATACGCAGTATTTT. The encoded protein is CASSSRQQGVRYTDTQYF.

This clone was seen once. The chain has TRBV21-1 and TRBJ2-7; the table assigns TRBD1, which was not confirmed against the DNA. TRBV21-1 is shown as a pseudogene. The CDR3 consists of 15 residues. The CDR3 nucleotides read TGTGCCAGCAGACATACAGGGTTGGTTAAGTGCGAGCAGTACTTC. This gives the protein CASRHTGLVKCEQYF.

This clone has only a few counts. The CDR3 loop is CASSYSGDKIKAFF. DNA of the CDR3: TGTGCCAGCAGTTACTCGGGGGACAAGATTAAAGCTTTCTTT. The chain has TRBV6-5 and TRBJ1-1; TRBD1 is a possible D gene (6 bases). The germline V and J ends were trimmed by 0 bases and 9 bases, with 14 bases remaining between them. The V gene's germline CDR1 is MNHEY and CDR2 SVGAGI. CDR3 length: 14 amino acids.

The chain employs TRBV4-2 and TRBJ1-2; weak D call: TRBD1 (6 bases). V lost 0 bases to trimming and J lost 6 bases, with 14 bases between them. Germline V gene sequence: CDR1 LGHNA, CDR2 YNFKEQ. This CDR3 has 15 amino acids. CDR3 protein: CASSQEAGARNGYTF. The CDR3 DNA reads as TGTGCCAGCAGCCAAGAGGCAGGGGCCAGGAATGGCTACACCTTC.

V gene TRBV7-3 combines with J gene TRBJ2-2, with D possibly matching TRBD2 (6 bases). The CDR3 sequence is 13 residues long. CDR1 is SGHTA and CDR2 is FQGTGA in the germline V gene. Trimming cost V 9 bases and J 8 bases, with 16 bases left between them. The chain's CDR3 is CASRDSSRGELFF. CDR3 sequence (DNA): TGTGCCAGTCGGGACTCCTCTAGGGGGGAGCTGTTTTTT.

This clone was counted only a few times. The CDR3 region is CASSPDRGSLQPQHF. The CDR3 DNA sequence: TGTGCCAGCAGTCCCGACAGGGGCAGTTTACAGCCCCAGCATTTT. The V and J genes are TRBV27 and TRBJ1-5, with 8 bases lining up with TRBD1. V shed 5 bases, J shed 7 bases, and the junction held 10 bases outside the gene matches. CDR1 and CDR2 from the germline V gene are MNHEY and SMNVEV (reference sequence). The CDR3 is made up of 15 amino acids.

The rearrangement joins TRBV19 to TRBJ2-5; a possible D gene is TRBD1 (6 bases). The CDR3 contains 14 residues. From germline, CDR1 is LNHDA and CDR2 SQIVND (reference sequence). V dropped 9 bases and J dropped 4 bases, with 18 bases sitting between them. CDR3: CASAPTLGGETQYF. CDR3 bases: TGTGCCAGCGCCCCGACTCTAGGGGGAGAGACCCAGTACTTC.

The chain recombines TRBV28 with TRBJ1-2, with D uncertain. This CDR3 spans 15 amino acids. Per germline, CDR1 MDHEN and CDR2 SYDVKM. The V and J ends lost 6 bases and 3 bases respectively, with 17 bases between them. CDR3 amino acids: CASSQAKAGYYGYTF. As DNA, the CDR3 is TGTGCCAGCAGCCAAGCCAAAGCCGGGTACTATGGCTACACCTTC.

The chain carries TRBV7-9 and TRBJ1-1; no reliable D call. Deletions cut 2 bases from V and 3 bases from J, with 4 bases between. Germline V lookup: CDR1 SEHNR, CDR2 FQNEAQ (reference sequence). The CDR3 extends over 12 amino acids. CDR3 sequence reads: CASSLMDTEAFF. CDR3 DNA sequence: TGTGCCAGCAGCTTAATGGACACTGAAGCTTTCTTT.

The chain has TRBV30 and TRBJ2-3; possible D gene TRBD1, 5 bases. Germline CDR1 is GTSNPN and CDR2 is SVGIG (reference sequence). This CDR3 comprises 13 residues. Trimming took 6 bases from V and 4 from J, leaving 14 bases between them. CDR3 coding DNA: TGTGCCTGTGAAGGGGCCCCCTCAGATACGCAGTATTTT. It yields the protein CACEGAPSDTQYF.

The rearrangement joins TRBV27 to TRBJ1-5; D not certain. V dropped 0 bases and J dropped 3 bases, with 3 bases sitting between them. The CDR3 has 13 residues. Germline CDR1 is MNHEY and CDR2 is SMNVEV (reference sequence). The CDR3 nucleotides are TGTGCCAGCAGTTTATCTTTCAATCAGCCCCAGCATTTT. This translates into CASSLSFNQPQHF.

The CDR3 nucleotides read TGTGCCAGCAGCGTGGGCGGGGTGGACAAGGCTTTCTTT. Its translation: CASSVGGVDKAFF. The chain employs TRBV9 and TRBJ1-1; a weak D match, TRBD1 (5 bases). The CDR3 consists of 13 residues. V lost 2 bases to trimming and J lost 11 bases, with 16 bases between them. Germline-derived CDR1 and CDR2 are SGDLS and YYNGEE.

CDR3 sequence reads: CASRREETQYF. DNA for the CDR3: TGTGCCAGCAGGCGAGAGGAGACCCAGTACTTC. The rearrangement uses TRBV27 and TRBJ2-5; no definite D call. Trimming cost V 6 bases and J 5 bases, with 7 bases left between them. The CDR3 consists of 11 residues. Germline CDR1 MNHEY, CDR2 SMNVEV (reference sequence).

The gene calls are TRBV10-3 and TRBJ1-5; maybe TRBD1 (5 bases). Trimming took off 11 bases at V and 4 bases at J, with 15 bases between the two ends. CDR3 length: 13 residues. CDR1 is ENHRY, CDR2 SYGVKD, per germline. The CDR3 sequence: CAATGSGNQPQHF. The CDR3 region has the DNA TGTGCCGCCACAGGTTCGGGGAATCAGCCCCAGCATTTT.

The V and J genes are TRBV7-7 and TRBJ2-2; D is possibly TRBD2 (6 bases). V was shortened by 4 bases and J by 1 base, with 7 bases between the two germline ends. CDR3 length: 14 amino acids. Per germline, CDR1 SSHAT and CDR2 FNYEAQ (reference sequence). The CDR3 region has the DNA TGTGCCAGCAGCTCGGGACTGAACACCGGGGAGCTGTTTTTT. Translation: CASSSGLNTGELFF.

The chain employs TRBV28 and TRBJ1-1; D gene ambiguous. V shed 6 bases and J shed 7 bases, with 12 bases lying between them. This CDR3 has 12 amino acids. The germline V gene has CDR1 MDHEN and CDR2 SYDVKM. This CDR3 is CASSTRIDEAFF. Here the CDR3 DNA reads TGTGCCAGCAGCACACGGATAGATGAAGCTTTCTTT.

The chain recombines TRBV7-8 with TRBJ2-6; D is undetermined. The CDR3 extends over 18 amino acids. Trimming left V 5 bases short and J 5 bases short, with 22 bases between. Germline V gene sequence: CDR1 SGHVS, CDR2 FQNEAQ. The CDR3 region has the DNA TGTGCCAGCAGCGATGCAAAGTTCCCACAAAGTCGGGCCAACGTCCTGACTTTC. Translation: CASSDAKFPQSRANVLTF.

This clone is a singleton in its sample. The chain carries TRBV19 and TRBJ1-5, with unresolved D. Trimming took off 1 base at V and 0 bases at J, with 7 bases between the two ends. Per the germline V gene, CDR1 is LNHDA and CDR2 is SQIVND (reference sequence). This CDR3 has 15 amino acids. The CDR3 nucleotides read TGTGCCAGTAGTATAGGGGCGTATAGCAATCAGCCCCAGCATTTT. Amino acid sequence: CASSIGAYSNQPQHF.

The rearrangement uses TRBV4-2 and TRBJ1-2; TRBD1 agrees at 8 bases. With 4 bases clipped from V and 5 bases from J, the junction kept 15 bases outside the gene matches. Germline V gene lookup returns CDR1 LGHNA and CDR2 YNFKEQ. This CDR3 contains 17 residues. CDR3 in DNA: TGTGCCAGCAGCCCCGCCATGCAGGGGGCAGGAGAATATGGCTACACCTTC. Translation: CASSPAMQGAGEYGYTF.